The clone carrying this T cell receptor (beta chain) was counted a single time. The record originates from a study of blood T cell repertoires in COVID-19. The wider study: COVID-19 samples collected from the United States, Italy and Spain covered acute and convalescent phases. T cells, B-cell-depleted T cells, or PBMCs supplied cDNA or gDNA.

Per the original methods: Estimation of nucleated cell counts was performed using reference gene primer amplification. This table comes from immunoSEQ multiplex PCR, and its TCRdb copy is limited to in-frame clones, with some not included. That table furnishes V, J and clone size, whereas the DNA furnished D and trimming. This table has fewer than 300,000 clones, approximately 91% appearing once. CDR3 length: 13 amino acids. CDR1 and CDR2 (germline): MNHEY, SMNVEV (reference sequence). V gave up 3 bases and J gave up 4 bases, with 7 bases separating them. Sequences were obtained from peripheral blood. V gene TRBV27 combines with J gene TRBJ1-5; the D is unclear. The sequence was collected from a man between 18 and 29 years old with active or convalescent COVID-19. This chain's CDR3 is CASSFEINQPQHF. The CDR3 nucleotides read TGTGCCAGCAGTTTTGAGATTAATCAGCCCCAGCATTTT.